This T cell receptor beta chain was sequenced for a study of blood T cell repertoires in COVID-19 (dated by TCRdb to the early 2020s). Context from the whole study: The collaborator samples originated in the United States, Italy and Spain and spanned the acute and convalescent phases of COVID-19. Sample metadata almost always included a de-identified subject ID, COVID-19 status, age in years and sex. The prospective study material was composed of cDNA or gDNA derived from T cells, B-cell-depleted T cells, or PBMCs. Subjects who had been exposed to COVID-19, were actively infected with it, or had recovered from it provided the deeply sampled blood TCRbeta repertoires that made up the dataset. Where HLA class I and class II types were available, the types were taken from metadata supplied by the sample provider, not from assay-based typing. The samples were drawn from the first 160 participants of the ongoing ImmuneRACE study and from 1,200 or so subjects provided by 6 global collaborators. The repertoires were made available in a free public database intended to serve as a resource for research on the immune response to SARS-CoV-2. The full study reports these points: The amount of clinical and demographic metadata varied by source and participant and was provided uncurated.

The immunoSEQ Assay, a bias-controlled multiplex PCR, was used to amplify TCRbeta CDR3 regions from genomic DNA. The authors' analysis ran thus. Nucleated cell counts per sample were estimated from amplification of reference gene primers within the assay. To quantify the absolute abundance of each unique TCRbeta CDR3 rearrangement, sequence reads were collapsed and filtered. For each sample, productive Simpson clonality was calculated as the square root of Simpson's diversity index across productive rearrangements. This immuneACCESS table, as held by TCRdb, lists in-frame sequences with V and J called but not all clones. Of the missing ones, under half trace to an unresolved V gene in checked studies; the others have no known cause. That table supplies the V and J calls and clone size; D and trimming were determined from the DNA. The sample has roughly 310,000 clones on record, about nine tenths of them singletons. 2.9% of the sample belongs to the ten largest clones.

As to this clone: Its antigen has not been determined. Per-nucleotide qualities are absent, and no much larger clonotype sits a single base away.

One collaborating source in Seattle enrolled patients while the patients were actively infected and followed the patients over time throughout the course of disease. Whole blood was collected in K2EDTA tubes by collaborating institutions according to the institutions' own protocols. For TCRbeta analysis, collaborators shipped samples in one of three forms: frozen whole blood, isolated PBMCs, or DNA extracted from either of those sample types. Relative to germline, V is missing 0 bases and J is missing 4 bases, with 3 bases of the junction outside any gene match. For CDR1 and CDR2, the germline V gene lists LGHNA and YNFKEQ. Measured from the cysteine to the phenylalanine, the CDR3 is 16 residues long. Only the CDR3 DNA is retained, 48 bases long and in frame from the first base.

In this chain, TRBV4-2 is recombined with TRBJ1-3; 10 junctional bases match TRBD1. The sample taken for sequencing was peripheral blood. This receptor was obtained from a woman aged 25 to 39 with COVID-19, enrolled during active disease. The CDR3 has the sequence CASSQDGQGVGNTIYF. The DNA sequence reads TGTGCCAGCAGCCAAGATGGACAGGGGGTGGGAAACACCATATATTTT.